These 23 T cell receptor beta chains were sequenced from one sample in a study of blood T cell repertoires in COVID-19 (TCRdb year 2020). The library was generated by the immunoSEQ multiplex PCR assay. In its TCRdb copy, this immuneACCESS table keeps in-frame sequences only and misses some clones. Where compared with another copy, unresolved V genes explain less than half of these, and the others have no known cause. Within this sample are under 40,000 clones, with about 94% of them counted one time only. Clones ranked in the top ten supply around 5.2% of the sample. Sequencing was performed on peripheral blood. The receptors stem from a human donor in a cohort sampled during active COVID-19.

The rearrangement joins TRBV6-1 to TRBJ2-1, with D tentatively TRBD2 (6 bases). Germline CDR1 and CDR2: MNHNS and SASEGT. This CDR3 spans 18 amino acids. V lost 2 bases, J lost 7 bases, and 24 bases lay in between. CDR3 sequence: CASSEYVRREWVRNEQFF. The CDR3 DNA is TGTGCCAGCAGTGAATATGTTCGACGGGAGTGGGTTCGTAATGAGCAGTTCTTC.

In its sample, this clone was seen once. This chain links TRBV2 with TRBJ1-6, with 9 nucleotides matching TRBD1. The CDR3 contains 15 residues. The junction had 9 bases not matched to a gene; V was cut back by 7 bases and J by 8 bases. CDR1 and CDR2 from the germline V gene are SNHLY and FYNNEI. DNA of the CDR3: TGTGCCAGCAACCGGGACAGGGTTATCGATTCACCCCTCCACTTT. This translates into CASNRDRVIDSPLHF.

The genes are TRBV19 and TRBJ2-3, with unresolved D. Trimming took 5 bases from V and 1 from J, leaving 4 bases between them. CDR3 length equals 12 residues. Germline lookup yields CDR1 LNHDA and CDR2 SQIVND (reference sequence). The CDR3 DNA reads TGTGCCAGTAGTTCAGGCACAGATACGCAGTATTTT. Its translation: CASSSGTDTQYF.

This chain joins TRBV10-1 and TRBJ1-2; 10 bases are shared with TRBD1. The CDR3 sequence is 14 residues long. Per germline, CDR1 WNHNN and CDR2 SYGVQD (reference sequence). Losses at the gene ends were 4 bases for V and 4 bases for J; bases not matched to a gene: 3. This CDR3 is CASSAGQGIYGYTF. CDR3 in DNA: TGCGCCAGCAGTGCGGGACAGGGGATCTATGGCTACACCTTC.

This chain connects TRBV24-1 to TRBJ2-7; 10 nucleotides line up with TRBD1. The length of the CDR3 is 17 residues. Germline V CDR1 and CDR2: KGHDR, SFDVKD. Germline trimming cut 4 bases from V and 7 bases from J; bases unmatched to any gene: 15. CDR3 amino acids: CATSDKNQPGTGEEQYF. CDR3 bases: TGTGCCACCAGTGACAAAAATCAACCGGGGACAGGGGAGGAGCAGTACTTC.

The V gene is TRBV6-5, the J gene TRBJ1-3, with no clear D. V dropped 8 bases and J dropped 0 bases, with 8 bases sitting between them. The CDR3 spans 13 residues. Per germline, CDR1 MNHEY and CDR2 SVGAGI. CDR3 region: CASGRDSGNTIYF. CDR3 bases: TGTGCCAGCGGACGGGACTCTGGAAACACCATATATTTT.

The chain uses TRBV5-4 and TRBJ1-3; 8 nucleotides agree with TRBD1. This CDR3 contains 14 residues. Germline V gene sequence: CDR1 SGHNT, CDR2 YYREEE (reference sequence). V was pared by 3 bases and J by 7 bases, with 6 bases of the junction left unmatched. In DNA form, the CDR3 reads TGTGCCAGCAGCTCTTTGACAGGGGCCAACACCATATATTTT. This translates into CASSSLTGANTIYF.

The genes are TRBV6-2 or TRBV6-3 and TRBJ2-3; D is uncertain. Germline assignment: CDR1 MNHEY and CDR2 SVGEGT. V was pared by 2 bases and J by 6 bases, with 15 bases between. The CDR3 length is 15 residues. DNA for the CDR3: TGTGCCAGCAGTTACGTCACAGCCCGCGCGGATACGCAGTATTTT. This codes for CASSYVTARADTQYF.

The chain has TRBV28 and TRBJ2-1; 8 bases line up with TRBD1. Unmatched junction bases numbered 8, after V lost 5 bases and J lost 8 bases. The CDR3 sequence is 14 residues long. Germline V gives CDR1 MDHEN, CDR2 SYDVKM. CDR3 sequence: CASSPRTGYDEQFF. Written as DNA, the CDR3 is TGTGCCAGCAGTCCAAGGACAGGGTATGATGAGCAGTTCTTC.

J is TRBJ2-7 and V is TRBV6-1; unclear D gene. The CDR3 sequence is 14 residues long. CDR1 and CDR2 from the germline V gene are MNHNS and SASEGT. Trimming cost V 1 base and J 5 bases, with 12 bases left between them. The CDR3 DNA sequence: TGTGCCAGCAGTGAAGATCCGACATTGAACGAGCAGTACTTC. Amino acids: CASSEDPTLNEQYF.

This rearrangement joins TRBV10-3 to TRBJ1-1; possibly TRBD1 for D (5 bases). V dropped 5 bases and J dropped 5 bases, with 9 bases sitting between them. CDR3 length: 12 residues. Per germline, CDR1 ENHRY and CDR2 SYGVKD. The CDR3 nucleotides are TGTGCCATCAGTCAAGGGGATACTGAAGCTTTCTTT. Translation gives CAISQGDTEAFF.

CDR3: CASSLAGTGFAEQYF. In DNA, the CDR3 is TGCGCCAGCAGTCTGGCCGGGACAGGGTTTGCCGAGCAGTACTTC. The rearrangement joins TRBV4-1 to TRBJ2-7; 9 nucleotides align to TRBD1. CDR1 and CDR2 from the germline V gene are MGHRA and YSYEKL. The ends lost 6 bases at V and 6 bases at J; junction bases unmatched: 12. The CDR3 length is 15 residues.

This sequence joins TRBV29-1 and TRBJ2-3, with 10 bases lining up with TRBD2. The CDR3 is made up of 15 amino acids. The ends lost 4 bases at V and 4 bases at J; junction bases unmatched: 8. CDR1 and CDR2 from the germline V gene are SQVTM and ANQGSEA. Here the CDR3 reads CSVVGAGGPSDTQYF. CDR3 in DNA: TGCAGCGTTGTAGGAGCGGGGGGGCCCTCAGATACGCAGTATTTT.

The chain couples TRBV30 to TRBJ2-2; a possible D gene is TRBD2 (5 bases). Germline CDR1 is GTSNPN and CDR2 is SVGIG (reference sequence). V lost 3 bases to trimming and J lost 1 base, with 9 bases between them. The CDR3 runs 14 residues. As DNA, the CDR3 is TGTGCCTGGAGGCTAGCTTGGAACACCGGGGAGCTGTTTTTT. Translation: CAWRLAWNTGELFF.

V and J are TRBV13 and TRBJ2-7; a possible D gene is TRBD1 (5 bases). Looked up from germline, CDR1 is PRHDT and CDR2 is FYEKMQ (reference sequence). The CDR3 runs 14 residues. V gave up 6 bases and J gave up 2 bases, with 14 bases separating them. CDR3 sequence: CASSSGKFAYEQYF. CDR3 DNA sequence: TGTGCCAGCAGTTCAGGGAAATTTGCCTACGAGCAGTACTTC.

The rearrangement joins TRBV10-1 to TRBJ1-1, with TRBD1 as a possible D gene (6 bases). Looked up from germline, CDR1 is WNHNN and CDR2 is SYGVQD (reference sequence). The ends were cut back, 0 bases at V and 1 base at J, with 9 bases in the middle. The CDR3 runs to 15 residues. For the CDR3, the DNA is TGCGCCAGCAGTGAGTCCAACAGGGAGAACACTGAAGCTTTCTTT. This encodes CASSESNRENTEAFF.

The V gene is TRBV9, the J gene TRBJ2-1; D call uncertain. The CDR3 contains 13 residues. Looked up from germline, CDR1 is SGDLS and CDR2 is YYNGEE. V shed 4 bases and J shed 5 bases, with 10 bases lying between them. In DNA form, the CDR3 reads TGTGCCAGCAGCCCCCATACTGACAATGAGCAGTTCTTC. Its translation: CASSPHTDNEQFF.

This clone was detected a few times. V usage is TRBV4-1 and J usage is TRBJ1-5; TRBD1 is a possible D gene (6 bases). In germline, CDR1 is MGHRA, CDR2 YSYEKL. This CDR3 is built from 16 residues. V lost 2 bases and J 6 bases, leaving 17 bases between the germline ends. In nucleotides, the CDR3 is TGCGCCAGCAGCCAAACCCTTAGCAGGGGCCCTCAGCCCCAGCATTTT. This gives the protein CASSQTLSRGPQPQHF.

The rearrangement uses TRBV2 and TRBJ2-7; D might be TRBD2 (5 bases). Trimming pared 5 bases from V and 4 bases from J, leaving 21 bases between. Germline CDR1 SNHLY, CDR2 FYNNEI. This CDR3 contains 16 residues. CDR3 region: CASSPPGLTTFYEQYF. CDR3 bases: TGTGCCAGCAGTCCACCCGGACTCACTACATTTTACGAGCAGTACTTC.

The CDR3, as DNA: TGTGCCAGCAGCTTTGGGCAGGACACTGAAGCTTTCTTT. This translates into CASSFGQDTEAFF. This rearrangement joins TRBV5-5 to TRBJ1-1; D is uncertain. V was shortened by 2 bases and J by 3 bases, with 8 bases between the two germline ends. The germline CDR1 and CDR2 sequences are SGHKS and YYEKEE (reference sequence). This CDR3 is built from 13 residues.

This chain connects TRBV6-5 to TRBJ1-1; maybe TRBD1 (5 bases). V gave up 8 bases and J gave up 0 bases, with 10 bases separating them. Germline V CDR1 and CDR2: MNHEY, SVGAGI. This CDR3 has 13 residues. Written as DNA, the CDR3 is TGTGCCAGCGGCCAGGGCCTGAACACTGAAGCTTTCTTT. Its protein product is CASGQGLNTEAFF.

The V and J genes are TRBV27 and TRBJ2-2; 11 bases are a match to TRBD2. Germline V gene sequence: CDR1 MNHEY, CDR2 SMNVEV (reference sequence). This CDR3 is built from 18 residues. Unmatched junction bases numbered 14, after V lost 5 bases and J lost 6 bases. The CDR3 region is CASSPGLTSGGGSGELFF. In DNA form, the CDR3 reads TGTGCCAGCAGTCCCGGCCTCACTAGCGGGGGTGGTTCCGGGGAGCTGTTTTTT.

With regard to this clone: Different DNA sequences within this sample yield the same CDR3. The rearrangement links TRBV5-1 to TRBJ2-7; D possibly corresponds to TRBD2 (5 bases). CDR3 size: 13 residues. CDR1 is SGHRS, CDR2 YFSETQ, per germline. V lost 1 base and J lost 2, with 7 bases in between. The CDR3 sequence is CASSLTSPYEQYF. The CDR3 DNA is TGCGCCAGCAGCTTGACTAGTCCCTACGAGCAGTACTTC.